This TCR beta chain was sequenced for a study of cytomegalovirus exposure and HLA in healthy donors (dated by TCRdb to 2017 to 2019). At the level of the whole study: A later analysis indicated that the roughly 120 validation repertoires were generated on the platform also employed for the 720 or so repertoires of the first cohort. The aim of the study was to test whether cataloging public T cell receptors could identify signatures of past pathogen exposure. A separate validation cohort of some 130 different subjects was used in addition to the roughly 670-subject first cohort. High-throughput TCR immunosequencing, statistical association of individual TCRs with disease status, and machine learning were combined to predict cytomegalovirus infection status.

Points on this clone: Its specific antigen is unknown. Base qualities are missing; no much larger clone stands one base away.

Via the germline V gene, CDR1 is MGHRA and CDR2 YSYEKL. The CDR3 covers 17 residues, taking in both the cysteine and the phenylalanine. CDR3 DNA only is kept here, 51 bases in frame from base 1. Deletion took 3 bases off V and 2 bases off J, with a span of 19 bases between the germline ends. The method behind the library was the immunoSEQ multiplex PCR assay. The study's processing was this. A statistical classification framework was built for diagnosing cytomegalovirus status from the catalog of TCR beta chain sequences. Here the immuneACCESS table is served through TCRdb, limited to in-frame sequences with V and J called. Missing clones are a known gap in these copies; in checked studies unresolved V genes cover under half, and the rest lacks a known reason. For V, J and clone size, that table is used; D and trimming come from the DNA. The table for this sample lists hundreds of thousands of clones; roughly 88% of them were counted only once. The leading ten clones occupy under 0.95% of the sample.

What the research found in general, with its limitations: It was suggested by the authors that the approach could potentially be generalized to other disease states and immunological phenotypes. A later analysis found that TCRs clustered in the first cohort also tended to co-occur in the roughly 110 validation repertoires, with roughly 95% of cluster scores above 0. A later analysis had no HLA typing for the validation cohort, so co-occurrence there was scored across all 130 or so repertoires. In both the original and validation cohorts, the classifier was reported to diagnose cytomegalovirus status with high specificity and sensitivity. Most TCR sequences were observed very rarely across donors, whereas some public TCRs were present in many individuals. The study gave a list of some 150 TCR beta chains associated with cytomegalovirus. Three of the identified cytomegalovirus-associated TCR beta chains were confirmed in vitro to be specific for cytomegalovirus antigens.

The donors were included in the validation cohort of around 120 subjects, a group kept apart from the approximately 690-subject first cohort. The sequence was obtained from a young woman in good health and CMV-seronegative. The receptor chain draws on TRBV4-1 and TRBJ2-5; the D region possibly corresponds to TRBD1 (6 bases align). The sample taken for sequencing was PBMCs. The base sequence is TGCGCCAGCAGCCACGAGGCGGTGGGGGCTATTCAAGAGACCCAGTACTTC. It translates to CASSHEAVGAIQETQYF.